This TCR beta chain appears in the sequencing data of a study of T cells after yellow fever vaccination (dated by TCRdb to between 2019 and 2020). About the investigation overall: Libraries from fractions with low cell numbers were prepared with the SMART-Seq v4 Ultra Low Input RNA kit. To follow T-cell clones before and after both primary and booster YFV17D yellow fever vaccination, bulk TCR alpha and beta repertoires underwent longitudinal sequencing. Two healthy male donors made up the cohort, one aged 18 to 29 years and the other aged 30 to 40 years. Bulk PBMC replicates and cell subsets were isolated from blood drawn at multiple timepoints before and after both primary and secondary immunization. What the work shows at the level of the full study, not this receptor alone: Because the study included only a couple of donors, the extent to which the findings can be generalized is limited. Compared with the primary T-cell response, the secondary T-cell response was weaker but faster, peaking on day 5 rather than day 15. After the booster, most clones that had expanded after primary vaccination were detected again (over 95% of CD4 and more than 85% of CD8), suggesting broad maintenance of memory. Computational filtering was required because FACS-sorted repertoires could contain abundant contaminating clonotypes from the bulk population. A small fraction of clonotypes showed up in both the CD4 and CD8 compartments, probably as a result of convergent recombination.

About this clonotype: Its antigen is still unknown. No qualities accompany the bases; no much larger clone lies one base away.

TCR cDNA was synthesized by 5'RACE template switching, through which a universal primer site and unique molecular identifiers were introduced. Priming of cDNA synthesis was performed from both the TCR alpha and TCR beta constant segments. Two PCR steps were used to amplify libraries, with sample barcodes and sequencing adapters being added in the second step. Libraries were sequenced on Illumina HiSeq 2500 (2x100 bp) or NovaSeq (2x150 bp). For the original study's pipeline: MIGEC handled demultiplexing of reads and collapsing into UMI consensus sequences, while MiXCR performed V(D)J alignment. Clonotypes responding to the vaccine were identified with edgeR on replicate PBMC samples, with the criteria of FDR below 0.01 and a log2 fold change above 5 up to day 15. Bulk clonotypes were assigned CD4 or CD8 identity according to which sequenced CD4 or CD8 repertoire held them at higher abundance. TCRdb reanalyzed the raw reads on its own, using fastp at Q25 for trimming and MiXCR for clone calling, and kept in-frame beta chains. CDR3 protein duplicates are merged, each entry listing the most common genes and DNA. The authors' filters were not applied to this entry. This sample is represented by 250,000 to 300,000 distinct CDR3 sequences; 10% to 15% of them were singletons. The ten largest account for roughly 0.5% of the sample.

The label giving this sample's treatment or condition can be read as: live attenuated yellow fever vaccine strain. A standard Ficoll-Paque protocol was used to isolate PBMCs from peripheral blood. CD4 and CD8 T-cell fractions were isolated with Dynabeads CD4 and CD8 positive selection kits. TriZol was used to extract RNA from bulk PBMCs, from CD4 and CD8 fractions, and from dextramer-positive and dextramer-negative fractions. The sequencing used CD4+ T cells sorted from PBMCs, collected 45 days after the yellow fever booster vaccination. The sequence came from a man younger than 45 who received the YFV17D yellow fever vaccine.

The CDR3 sequence is CASSPGGTSGELFF. In nucleotide form, the sequence is TGTGCCAGCAGTCCCGGTGGGACCTCCGGGGAGCTGTTTTTT. This chain joins TRBV12-3 or TRBV12-4 to TRBJ2-2; the D segment is perhaps TRBD1 or TRBD2, each sharing 5 matched bases. V loses 5 bases, J loses 6 bases, and the germline ends lie 13 bases apart. The CDR3 sequence holds 14 residues, the cysteine and phenylalanine included. Here the CDR3 DNA is all that survives: 42 bases in frame from base 1.